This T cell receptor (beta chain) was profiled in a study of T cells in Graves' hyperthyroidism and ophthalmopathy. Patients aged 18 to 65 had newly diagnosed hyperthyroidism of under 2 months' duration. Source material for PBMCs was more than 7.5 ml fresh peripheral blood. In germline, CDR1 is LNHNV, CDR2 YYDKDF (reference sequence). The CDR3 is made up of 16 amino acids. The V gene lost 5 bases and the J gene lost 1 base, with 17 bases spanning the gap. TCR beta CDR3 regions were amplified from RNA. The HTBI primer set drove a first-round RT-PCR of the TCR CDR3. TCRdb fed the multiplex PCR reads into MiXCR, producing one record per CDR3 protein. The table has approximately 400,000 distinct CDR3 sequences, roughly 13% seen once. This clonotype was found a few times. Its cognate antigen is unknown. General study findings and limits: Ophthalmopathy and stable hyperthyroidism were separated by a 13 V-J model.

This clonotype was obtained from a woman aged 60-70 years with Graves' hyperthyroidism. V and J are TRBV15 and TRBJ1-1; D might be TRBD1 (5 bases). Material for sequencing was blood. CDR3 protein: CATSGTRPHGNTEAFF. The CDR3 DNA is TGTGCCACCAGCGGGACTCGGCCACACGGGAACACTGAAGCTTTCTTT.